The clone carrying this T cell receptor (beta chain) has just one count. The data were obtained in a study of T cell changes during pregnancy in multiple sclerosis. Here immunoSEQ multiplex PCR was the method, and the copy in TCRdb shows in-frame clones only, minus some. The sample contains roughly 55,000 clones, about nine tenths of which appear only once. This CDR3 has 13 residues. The ends lost 5 bases at V and 4 bases at J; junction bases unmatched: 5. CDR1 SGHTA and CDR2 FQGNSA come from the germline V gene. The chain couples TRBV7-2 to TRBJ2-7; 7 bases agree with TRBD1. The source of this sequence is a female donor in good health, enrolled as a control in a pregnancy study. The starting material was CD4+ T cells from peripheral blood mononuclear cells, obtained after pregnancy. CDR3 residues: CASSTRDRYEQYF. DNA of the CDR3: TGTGCCAGCAGCACCCGGGACAGATACGAGCAGTACTTC.